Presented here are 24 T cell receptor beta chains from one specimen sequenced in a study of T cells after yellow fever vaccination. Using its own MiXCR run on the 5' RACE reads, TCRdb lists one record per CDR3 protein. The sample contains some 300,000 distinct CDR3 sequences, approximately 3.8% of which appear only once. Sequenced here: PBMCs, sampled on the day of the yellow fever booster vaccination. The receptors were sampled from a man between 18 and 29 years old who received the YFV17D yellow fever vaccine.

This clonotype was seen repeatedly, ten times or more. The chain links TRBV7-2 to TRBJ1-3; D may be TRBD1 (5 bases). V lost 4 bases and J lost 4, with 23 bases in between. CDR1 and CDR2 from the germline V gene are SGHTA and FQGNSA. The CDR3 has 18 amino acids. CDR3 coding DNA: TGTGCCAGCAGCTCCCTTCGCTTTGGGGCGCCTGCAGGAAACACCATATATTTT. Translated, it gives CASSSLRFGAPAGNTIYF.

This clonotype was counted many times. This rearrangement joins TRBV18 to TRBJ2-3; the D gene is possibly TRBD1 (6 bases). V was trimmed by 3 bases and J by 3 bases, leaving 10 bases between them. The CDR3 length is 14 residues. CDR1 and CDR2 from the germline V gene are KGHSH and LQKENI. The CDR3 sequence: CASSPARGTDTQYF. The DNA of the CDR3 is TGTGCCAGCTCACCTGCGAGGGGGACAGATACGCAGTATTTT.

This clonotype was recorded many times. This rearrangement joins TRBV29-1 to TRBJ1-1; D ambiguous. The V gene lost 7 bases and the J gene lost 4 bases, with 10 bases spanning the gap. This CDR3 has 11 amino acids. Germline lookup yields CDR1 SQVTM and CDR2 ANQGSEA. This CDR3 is CSALILTEAFF. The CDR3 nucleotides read TGCAGCGCCCTTATCCTCACTGAAGCTTTCTTT.

CDR3 region: CASSGRIAGLSYNEQFF. Here the CDR3 DNA reads TGTGCCAGCTCGGGCCGAATAGCGGGGCTCTCCTACAATGAGCAGTTCTTC. The chain combines TRBV18 with TRBJ2-1, with TRBD2 matching 8 bases. From germline, CDR1 is KGHSH and CDR2 LQKENI. This CDR3 contains 17 residues. J lost 0 bases, V lost 6 bases, and 10 bases had no gene match.

The CDR3 spells CSALQGNSNQPQHF. CDR3 nucleotide sequence: TGCAGTGCCCTACAGGGAAATAGCAATCAGCCCCAGCATTTT. V and J are TRBV20-1 and TRBJ1-5; possible D gene TRBD1, 6 bases. The CDR3 has 14 residues. The V and J ends lost 6 bases and 0 bases respectively, with 12 bases between them. Germline CDR1 DFQATT, CDR2 SNEGSKA (reference sequence).

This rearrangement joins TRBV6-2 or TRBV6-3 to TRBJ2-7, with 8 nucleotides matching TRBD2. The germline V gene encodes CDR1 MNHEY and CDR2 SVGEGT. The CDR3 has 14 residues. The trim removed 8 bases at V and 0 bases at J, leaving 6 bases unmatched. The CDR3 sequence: CASVAGTPSYEQYV. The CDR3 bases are TGTGCCAGCGTAGCGGGGACCCCCTCCTACGAGCAGTACGTC.

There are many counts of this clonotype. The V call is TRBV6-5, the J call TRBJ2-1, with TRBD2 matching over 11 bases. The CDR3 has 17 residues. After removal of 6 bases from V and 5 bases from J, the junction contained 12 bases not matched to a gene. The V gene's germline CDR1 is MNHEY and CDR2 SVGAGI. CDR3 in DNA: TGTGCCAGCAGGCGCACCTCCGGGACTAGCGGAGACAATGAGCAGTTCTTC. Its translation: CASRRTSGTSGDNEQFF.

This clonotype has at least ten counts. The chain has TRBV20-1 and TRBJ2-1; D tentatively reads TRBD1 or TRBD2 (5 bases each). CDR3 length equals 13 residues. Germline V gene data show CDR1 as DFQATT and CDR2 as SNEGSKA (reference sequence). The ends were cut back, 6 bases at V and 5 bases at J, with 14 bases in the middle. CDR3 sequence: CSANKGPDNEQFF. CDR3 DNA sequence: TGCAGTGCCAACAAGGGACCTGACAATGAGCAGTTCTTC.

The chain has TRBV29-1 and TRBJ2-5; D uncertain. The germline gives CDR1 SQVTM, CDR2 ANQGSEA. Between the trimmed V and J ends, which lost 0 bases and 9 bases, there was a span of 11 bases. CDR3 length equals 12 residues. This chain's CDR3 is CSVEDTSVAQYF. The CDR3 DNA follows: TGCAGCGTTGAAGACACCTCCGTGGCCCAGTACTTC.

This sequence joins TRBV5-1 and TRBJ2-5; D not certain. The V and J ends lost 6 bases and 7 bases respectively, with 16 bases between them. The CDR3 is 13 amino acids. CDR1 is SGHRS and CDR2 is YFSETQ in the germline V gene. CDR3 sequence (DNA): TGCGCCAGCAAACCCGGTACTATGATGACCCAGTACTTC. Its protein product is CASKPGTMMTQYF.

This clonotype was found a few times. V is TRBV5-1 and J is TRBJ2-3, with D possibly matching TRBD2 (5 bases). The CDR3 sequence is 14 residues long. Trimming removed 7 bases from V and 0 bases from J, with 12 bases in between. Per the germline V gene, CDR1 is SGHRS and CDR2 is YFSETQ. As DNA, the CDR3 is TGCGCCAGCCAGCGGCCGGGAAGCACAGATACGCAGTATTTT. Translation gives CASQRPGSTDTQYF.

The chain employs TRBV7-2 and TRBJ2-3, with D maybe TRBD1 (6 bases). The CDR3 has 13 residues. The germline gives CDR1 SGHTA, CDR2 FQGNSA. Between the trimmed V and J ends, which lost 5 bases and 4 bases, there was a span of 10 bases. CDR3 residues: CASSQTGADTQYF. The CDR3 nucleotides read TGTGCCAGCAGCCAGACAGGCGCAGATACGCAGTATTTT.

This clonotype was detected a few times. The CDR3 coding sequence is TGCAGTGCTAGAGATAGAACGGCGGCTAATGAAAAACTGTTTTTT. The encoded protein is CSARDRTAANEKLFF. The chain recombines TRBV20-1 with TRBJ1-4; D gene unclear. CDR3 length: 15 amino acids. Germline V gene lookup returns CDR1 DFQATT and CDR2 SNEGSKA (reference sequence). Trimming took 0 bases from V and 3 from J, leaving 11 bases between them.

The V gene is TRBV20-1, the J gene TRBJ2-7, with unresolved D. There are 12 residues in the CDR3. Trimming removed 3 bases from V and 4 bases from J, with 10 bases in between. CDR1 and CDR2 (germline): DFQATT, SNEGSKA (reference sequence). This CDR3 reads CSARTYLYEQYF. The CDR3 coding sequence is TGCAGTGCTAGGACTTATCTATACGAGCAGTACTTC.

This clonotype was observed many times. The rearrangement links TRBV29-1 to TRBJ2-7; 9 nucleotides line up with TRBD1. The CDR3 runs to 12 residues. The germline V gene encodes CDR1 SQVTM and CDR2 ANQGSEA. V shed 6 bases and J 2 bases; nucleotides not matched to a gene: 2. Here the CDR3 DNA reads TGCAGCGTCGGACAGGGGACCTACGAGCAGTACTTC. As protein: CSVGQGTYEQYF.

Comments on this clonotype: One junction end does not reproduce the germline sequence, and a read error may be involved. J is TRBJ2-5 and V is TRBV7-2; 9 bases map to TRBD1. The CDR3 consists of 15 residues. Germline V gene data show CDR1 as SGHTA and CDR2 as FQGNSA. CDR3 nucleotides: TGTGCCAGCAGCGCACAGGGGGCGGAAGGAGAGAGCCAGTACTTC. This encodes CASSAQGAEGESQYF.

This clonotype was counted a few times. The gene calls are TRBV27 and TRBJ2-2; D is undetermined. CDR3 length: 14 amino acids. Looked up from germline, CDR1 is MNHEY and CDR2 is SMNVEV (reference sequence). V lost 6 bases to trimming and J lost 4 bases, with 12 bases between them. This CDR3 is CASRDWVRTGELFF. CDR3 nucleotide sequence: TGTGCCAGCAGGGATTGGGTGCGCACCGGGGAGCTGTTTTTT.

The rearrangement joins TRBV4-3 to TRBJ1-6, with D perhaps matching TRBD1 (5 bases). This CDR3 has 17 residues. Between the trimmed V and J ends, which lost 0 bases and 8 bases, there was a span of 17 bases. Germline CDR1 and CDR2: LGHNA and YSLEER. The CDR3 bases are TGCGCCAGCAGCCAAGATTTGGGCAGGGAAGAGGATTCACCCCTCCACTTT. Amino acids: CASSQDLGREEDSPLHF.

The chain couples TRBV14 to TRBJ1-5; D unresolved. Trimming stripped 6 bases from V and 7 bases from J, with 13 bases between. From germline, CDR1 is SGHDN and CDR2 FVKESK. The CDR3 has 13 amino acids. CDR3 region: CASSPQLGQPQHF. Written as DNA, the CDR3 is TGTGCCAGCAGTCCCCAGCTGGGACAGCCCCAGCATTTT.

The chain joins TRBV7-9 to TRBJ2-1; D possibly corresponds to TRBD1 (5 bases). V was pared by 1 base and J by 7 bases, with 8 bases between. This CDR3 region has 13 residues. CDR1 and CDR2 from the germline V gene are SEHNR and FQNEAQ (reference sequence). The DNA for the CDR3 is TGTGCCAGCAGCTTAGAGTCAGGGAATGAGCAGTTCTTC. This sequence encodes CASSLESGNEQFF.

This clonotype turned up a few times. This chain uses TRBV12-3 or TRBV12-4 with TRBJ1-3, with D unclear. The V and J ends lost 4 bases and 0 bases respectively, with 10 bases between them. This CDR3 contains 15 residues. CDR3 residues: CASSSGGHSGNTIYF. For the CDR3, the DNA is TGTGCCAGCAGTTCCGGTGGGCACTCTGGAAACACCATATATTTT.

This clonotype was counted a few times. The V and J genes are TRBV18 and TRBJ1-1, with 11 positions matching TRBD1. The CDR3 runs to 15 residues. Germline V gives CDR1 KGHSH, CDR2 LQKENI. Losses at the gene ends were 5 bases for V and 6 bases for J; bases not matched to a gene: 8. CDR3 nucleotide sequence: TGTGCCAGCTCATGGACAGGGGGCGCTAACGCTGAAGCTTTCTTT. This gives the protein CASSWTGGANAEAFF.

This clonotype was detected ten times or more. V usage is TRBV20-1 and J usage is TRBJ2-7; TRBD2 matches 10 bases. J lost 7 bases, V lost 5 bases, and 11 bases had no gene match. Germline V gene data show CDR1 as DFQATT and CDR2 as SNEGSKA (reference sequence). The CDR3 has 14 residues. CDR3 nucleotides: TGCAGTGCTTTAGCGGGGGGCCCAGGGGAGGAGCAGTACGTC. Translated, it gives CSALAGGPGEEQYV.

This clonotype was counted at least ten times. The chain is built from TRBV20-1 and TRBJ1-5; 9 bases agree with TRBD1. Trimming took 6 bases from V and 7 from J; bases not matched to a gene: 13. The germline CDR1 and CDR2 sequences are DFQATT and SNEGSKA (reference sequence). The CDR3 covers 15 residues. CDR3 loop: CSAYRGLLSGQPQHF. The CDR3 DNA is TGCAGTGCGTACAGGGGGCTCCTGTCGGGCCAGCCCCAGCATTTT.